The source of this T cell receptor beta chain is a study of identical twins. Study-wide findings and caveats: Out-of-frame alpha sequences common to twins exhibited an excess of low generation probability.

All donors comprised healthy Caucasians. A single record per CDR3 protein comes from TCRdb applying MiXCR to the 5' RACE reads. The repertoire consists of under 300,000 distinct CDR3 sequences, with about 6.7% occurring once and the leading ten covering 13% to 15%. This CDR3 is built from 15 residues. Germline V gives CDR1 SEHNR, CDR2 FQNEAQ (reference sequence). Between the trimmed V and J ends, which lost 2 bases and 0 bases, there was a span of 11 bases. On this clonotype: The antigen remains undetermined.

The sample was also linked to a second study, of T cells expressing NK-cell markers. From that second work: In a group of several donors, dominant NKG2C+ clonotypes represented roughly 1.0-7.5% of CD8+ T cells. These clonotypes also led the CD3+CD56-NKG2C+ fraction in a handful of donors.

The receptor was derived from a woman younger than 30 in good health. The chain uses TRBV7-9 and TRBJ2-7; perhaps D is TRBD1 or TRBD2 (6 bases each). Sequenced: CD8+ T cells sorted from blood. CDR3 sequence reads: CASSLSGGGSYEQYF. The CDR3, as DNA: TGTGCCAGCAGCTTAAGCGGAGGGGGCTCCTACGAGCAGTACTTC.